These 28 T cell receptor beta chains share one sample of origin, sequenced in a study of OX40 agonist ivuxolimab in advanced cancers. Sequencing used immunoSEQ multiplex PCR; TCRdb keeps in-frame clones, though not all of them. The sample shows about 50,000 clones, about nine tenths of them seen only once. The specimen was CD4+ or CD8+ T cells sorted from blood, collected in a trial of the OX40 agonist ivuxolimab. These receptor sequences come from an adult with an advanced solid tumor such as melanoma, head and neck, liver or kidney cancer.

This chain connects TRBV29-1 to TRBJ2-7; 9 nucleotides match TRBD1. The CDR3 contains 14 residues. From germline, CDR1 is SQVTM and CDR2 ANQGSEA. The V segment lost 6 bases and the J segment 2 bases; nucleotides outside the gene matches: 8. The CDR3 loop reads CSVAHRDRAYEQYF. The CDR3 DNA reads TGCAGCGTCGCCCACCGGGACAGGGCCTACGAGCAGTACTTC.

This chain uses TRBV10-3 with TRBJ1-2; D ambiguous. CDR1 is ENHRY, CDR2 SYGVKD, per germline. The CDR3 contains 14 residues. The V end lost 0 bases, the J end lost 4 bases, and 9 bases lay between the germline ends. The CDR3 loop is CAISESSLGYGYTF. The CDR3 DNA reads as TGTGCCATCAGTGAGTCGAGCCTGGGCTATGGCTACACCTTC.

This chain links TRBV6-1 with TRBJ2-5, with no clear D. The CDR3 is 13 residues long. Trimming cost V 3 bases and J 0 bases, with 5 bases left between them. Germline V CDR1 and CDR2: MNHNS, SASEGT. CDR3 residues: CASSEVNQETQYF. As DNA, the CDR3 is TGTGCCAGCAGTGAGGTGAACCAAGAGACCCAGTACTTC.

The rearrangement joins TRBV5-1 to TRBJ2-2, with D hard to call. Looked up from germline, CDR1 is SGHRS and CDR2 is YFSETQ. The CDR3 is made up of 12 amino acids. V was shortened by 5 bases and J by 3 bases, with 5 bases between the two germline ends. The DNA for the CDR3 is TGCGCCAGCAGTTCACACACCGGGGAGCTGTTTTTT. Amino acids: CASSSHTGELFF.

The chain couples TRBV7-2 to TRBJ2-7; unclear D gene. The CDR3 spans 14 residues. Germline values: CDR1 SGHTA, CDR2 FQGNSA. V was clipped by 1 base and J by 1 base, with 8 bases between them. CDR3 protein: CASSLGVGSYEQYF. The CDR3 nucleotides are TGTGCCAGCAGCTTAGGGGTCGGGTCCTACGAGCAGTACTTC.

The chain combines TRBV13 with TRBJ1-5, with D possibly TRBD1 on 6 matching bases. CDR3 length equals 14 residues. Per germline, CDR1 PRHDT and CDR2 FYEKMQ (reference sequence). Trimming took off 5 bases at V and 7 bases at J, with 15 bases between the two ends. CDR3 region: CASSLRGASQPQHF. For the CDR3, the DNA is TGTGCCAGCAGCCTCCGGGGGGCCAGCCAGCCCCAGCATTTT.

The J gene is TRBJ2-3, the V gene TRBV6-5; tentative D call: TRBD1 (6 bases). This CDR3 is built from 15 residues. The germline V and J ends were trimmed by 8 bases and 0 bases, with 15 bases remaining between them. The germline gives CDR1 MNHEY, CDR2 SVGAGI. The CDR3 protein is CASGSDSQSTDTQYF. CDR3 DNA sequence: TGTGCCAGCGGATCGGACAGCCAGAGCACAGATACGCAGTATTTT.

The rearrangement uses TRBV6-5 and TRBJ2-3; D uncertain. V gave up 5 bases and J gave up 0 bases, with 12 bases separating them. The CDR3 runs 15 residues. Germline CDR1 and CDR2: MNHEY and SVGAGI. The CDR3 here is CASSLSGGSTDTQYF. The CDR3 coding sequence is TGTGCCAGCAGTCTATCGGGTGGGAGCACAGATACGCAGTATTTT.

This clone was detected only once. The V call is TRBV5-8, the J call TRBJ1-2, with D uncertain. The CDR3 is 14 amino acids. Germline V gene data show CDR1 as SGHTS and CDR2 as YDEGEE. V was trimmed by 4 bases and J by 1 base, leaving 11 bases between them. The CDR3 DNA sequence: TGTGCCAGCAGCGACCCGTCAAGTAACTATGGCTACACCTTC. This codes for CASSDPSSNYGYTF.

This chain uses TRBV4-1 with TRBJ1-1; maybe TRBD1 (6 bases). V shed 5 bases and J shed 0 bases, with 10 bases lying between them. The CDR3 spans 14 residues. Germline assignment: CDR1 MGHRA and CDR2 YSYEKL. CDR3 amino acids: CASSATGLNTEAFF. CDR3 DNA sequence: TGCGCCAGCAGCGCCACAGGGTTGAACACTGAAGCTTTCTTT.

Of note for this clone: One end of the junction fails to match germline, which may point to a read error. For the CDR3, the DNA is TGTGCCAGCGGCTTACGGTCTGAACACTCCTACAATGAGCAGTTCTTC. Amino acid sequence: CASGLRSEHSYNEQFF. The V call is TRBV7-9, the J call TRBJ2-1; D gene uncertain. The CDR3 totals 16 residues. Germline CDR1 reads SEHNR; CDR2 reads FQNEAQ (reference sequence).

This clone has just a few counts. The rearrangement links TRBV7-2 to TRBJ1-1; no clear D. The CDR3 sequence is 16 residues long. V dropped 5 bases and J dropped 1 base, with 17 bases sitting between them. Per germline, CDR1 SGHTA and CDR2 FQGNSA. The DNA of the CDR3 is TGTGCCAGCAGCCAACGCAACGAAGGGAGGAACACTGAAGCTTTCTTT. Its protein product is CASSQRNEGRNTEAFF.

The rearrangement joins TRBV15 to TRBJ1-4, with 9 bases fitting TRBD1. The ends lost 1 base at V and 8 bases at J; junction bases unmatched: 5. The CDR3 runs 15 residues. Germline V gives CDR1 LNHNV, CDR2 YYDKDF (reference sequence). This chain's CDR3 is CATSRGDRAEEKLFF. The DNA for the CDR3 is TGTGCCACCAGCAGAGGGGACAGGGCGGAGGAAAAACTGTTTTTT.

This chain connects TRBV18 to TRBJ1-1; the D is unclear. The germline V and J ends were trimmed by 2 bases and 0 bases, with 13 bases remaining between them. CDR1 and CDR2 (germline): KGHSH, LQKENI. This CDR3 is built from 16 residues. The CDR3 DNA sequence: TGTGCCAGCTCACCAATGCCAGGTGAGATGAACACTGAAGCTTTCTTT. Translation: CASSPMPGEMNTEAFF.

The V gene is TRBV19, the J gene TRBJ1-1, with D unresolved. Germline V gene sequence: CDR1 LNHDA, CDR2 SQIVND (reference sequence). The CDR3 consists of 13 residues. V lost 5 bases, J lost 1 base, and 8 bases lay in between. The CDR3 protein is CASSPDGNTEAFF. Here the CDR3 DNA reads TGTGCCAGTAGTCCAGACGGGAACACTGAAGCTTTCTTT.

The CDR3 is CASSYSGAANQPQHF. As DNA, the CDR3 is TGTGCCAGCAGTTACTCGGGGGCAGCGAATCAGCCCCAGCATTTT. J is TRBJ1-5 and V is TRBV6-6, with D possibly matching TRBD1 (6 bases). Germline V gene sequence: CDR1 MNHNY, CDR2 SVGAGI (reference sequence). The CDR3 runs 15 residues. Trimming removed 0 bases from V and 4 bases from J, with 10 bases in between.

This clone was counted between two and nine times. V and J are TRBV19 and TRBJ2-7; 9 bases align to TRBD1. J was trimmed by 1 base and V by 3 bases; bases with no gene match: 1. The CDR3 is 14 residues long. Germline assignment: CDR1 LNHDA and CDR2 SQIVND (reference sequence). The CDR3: CASSIGQGSYEQYF. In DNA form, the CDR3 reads TGTGCCAGTAGTATCGGACAGGGGTCCTACGAGCAGTACTTC.

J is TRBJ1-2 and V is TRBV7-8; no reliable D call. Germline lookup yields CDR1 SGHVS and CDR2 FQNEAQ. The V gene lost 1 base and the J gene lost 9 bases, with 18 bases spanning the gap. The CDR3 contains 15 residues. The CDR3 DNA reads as TGTGCCAGCAGCTTAGGGAACGGCGTGCTCCAAAGCTACACCTTC. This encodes CASSLGNGVLQSYTF.

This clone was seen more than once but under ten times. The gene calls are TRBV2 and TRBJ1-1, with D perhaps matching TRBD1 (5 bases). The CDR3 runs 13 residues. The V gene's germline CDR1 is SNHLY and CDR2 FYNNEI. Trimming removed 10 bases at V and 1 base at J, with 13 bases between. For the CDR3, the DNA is TGTGCCAACGGCGGGGGGGGGAACACTGAAGCTTTCTTT. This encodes CANGGGGNTEAFF. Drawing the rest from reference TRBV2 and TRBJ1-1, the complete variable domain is EPEVTQTPSHQVTQMGQEVILRCVPISNHLYFYWYRQILGQKVEFLVSFYNNEISEKSEIFDDQFSVERPDGSNFTLKIRSTKLEDSAMYFCANGGGGNTEAFFGQGTRLTVV.

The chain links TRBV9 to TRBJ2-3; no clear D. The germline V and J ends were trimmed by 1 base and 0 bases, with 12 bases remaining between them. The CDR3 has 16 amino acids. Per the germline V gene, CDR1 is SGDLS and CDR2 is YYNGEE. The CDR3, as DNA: TGTGCCAGCAGCGTATACGGCAGACTCAGCACAGATACGCAGTATTTT. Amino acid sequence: CASSVYGRLSTDTQYF. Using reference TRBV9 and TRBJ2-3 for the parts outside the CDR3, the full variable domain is DSGVTQTPKHLITATGQRVTLRCSPRSGDLSVYWYQQSLDQGLQFLIQYYNGEERAKGNILERFSAQQFPDLHSELNLSSLELGDSALYFCASSVYGRLSTDTQYFGPGTRLTVL.

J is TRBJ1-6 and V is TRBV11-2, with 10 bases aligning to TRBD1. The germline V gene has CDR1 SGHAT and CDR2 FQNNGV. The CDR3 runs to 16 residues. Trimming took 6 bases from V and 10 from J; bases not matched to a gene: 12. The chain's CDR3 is CASRSGTGDEGSPLHF. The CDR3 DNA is TGTGCCAGCAGATCCGGGACAGGGGACGAGGGATCACCCCTCCACTTT.

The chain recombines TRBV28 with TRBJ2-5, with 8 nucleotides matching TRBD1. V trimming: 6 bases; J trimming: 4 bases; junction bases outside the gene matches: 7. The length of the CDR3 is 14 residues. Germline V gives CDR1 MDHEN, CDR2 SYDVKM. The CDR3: CASSSRGRGETQYF. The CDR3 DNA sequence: TGTGCCAGCAGCTCCAGGGGGCGCGGAGAGACCCAGTACTTC.

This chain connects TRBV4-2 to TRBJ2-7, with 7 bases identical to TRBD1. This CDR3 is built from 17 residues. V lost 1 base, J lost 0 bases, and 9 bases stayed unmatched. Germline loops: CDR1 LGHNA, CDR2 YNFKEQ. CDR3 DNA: TGTGCCAGCAGCCAAGGGGTCACCGGGACAGTCTCCTACGAGCAGTACTTC. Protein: CASSQGVTGTVSYEQYF.

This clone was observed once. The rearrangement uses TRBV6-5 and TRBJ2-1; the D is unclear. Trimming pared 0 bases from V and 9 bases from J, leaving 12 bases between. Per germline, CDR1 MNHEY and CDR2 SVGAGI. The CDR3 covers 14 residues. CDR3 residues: CASSYSRSVGEQFF. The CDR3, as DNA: TGTGCCAGCAGTTACTCGAGGTCCGTCGGTGAGCAGTTCTTC.

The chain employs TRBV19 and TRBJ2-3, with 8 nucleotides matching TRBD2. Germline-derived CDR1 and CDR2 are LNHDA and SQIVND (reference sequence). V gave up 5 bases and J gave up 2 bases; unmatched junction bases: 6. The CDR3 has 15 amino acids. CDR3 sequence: CASSPGLGHTDTQYF. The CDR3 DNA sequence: TGTGCCAGTAGTCCGGGACTAGGACACACAGATACGCAGTATTTT.

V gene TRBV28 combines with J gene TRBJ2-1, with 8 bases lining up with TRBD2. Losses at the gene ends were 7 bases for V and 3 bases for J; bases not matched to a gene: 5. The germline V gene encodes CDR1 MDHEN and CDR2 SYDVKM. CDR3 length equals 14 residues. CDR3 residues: CASKQAGDYNEQFF. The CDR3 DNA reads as TGTGCCAGCAAACAAGCGGGAGACTACAATGAGCAGTTCTTC.

DNA of the CDR3: TGTGCCAGCAGCAGTACTAGCGGGAGTTTCCCAGATACGCAGTATTTT. As protein: CASSSTSGSFPDTQYF. The chain links TRBV5-4 to TRBJ2-3; 11 bases align to TRBD2. Looked up from germline, CDR1 is SGHNT and CDR2 is YYREEE (reference sequence). V shed 4 bases and J 4 bases; nucleotides not matched to a gene: 8. The CDR3 has 16 amino acids. The full variable domain, in which reference TRBV5-4 and TRBJ2-3 provide the parts outside the CDR3, is ETGVTQSPTHLIKTRGQQVTLRCSSQSGHNTVSWYQQALGQGPQFIFQYYREEENGRGNFPPRFSGLQFPNYSSELNVNALELDDSALYLCASSSTSGSFPDTQYFGPGTRLTVL.

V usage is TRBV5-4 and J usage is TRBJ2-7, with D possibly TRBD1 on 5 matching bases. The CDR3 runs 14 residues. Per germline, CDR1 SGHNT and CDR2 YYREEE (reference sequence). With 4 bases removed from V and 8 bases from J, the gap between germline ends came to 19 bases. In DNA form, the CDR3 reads TGTGCCAGCAGCCTCCCACAGGACGTCGTCCAGCAGTACTTC. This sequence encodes CASSLPQDVVQQYF.